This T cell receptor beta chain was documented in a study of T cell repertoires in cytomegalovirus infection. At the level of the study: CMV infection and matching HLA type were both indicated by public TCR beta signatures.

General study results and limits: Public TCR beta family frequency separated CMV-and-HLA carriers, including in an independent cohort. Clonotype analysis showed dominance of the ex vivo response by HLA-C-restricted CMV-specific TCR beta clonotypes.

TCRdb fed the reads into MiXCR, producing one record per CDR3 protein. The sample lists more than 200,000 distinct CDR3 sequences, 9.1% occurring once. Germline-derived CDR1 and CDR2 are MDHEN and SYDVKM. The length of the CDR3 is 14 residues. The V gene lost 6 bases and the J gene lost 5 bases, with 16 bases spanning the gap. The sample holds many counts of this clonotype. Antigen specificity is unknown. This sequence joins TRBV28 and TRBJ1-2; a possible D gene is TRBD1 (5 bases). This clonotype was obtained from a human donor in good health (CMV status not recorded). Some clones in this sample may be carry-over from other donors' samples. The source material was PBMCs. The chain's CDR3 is CASSLTGTVYGYTF. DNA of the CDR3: TGTGCCAGCAGCCTAACCGGGACGGTGTATGGCTACACCTTC.